This T cell receptor (beta chain) was captured by sequencing in a study of T cell responses to AZD1222 COVID-19 vaccine. The data were produced by immunoSEQ multiplex PCR, yet TCRdb's version contains in-frame clones alone and is incomplete. The table records 150,000 or so clones, 85% to 95% of them present only once. The V and J ends lost 0 bases and 1 base respectively, with 10 bases between them. Germline V gene sequence: CDR1 SGHRS, CDR2 YFSETQ. The CDR3 covers 16 residues. This clonotype originated in an adult in good health. The sequencing here drew on peripheral blood, taken on day 0 of AZD1222 vaccination. The chain carries TRBV5-1 and TRBJ1-4, with D unresolved. DNA for the CDR3: TGCGCCAGCAGCTTGGGTGGTCGAGGAACTAATGAAAAACTGTTTTTT. Its translation: CASSLGGRGTNEKLFF.